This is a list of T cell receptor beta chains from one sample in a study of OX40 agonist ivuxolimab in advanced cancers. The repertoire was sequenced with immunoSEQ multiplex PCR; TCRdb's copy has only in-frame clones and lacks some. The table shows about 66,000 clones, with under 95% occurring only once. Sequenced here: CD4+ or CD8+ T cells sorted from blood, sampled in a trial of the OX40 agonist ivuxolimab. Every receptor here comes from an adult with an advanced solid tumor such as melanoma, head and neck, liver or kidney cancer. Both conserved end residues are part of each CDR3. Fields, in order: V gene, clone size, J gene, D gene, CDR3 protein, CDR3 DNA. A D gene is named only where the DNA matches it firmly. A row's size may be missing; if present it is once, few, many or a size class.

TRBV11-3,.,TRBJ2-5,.,CASRYREAETQYF,TGTGCCAGCAGGTACAGGGAGGCAGAGACCCAGTACTTC
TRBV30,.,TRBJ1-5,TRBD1,CAWSPDRGGQPQHF,TGTGCCTGGAGTCCAGACAGGGGGGGCCAGCCCCAGCATTTT
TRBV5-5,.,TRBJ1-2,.,CASSFGQLGAYGYTF,TGTGCCAGCAGCTTTGGACAGCTCGGCGCCTATGGCTACACCTTC
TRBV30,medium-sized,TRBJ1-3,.,CAWSVVGGNTIYF,TGTGCCTGGAGTGTTGTAGGGGGAAACACCATATATTTT
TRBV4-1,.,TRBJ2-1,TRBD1,CASSPSPRGRSDEQFF,TGCGCCAGCAGCCCTAGCCCCAGGGGGCGATCGGATGAGCAGTTCTTC
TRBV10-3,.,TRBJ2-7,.,CAIGSGDGYEQYF,TGTGCCATTGGCTCAGGGGACGGGTACGAGCAGTACTTC
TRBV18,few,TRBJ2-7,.,CASSGTVNYEQYF,TGTGCCAGCTCTGGGACGGTAAACTACGAGCAGTACTTC
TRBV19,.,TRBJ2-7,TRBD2,CASSMIAGGSYEQYF,TGTGCCAGTAGTATGATAGCGGGAGGTTCCTACGAGCAGTACTTC
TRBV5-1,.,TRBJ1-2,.,CASSWDGGYGYTF,TGCGCCAGCAGCTGGGACGGGGGCTATGGCTACACCTTC
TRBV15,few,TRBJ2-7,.,CATSRGVRGGAYEQYF,TGTGCCACCAGCAGAGGGGTCCGAGGTGGGGCCTACGAGCAGTACTTC
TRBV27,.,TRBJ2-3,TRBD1,CASSLDRATDTQYF,TGTGCCAGCAGTTTGGACAGGGCTACGGATACGCAGTATTTT
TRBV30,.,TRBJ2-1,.,CAWSVDGKGGSGEQFF,TGTGCCTGGAGTGTGGACGGGAAGGGGGGTTCGGGTGAGCAGTTCTTC
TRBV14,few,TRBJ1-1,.,CASSQDGGGEAFF,TGTGCCAGCAGCCAAGATGGGGGAGGTGAAGCTTTCTTT
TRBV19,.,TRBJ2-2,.,CASSMRTGELFF,TGTGCCAGTAGTATGAGGACCGGGGAGCTGTTTTTT
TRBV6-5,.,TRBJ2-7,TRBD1,CASSLRGREQYF,TGTGCCAGCAGCCTCAGGGGGCGCGAGCAGTACTTC
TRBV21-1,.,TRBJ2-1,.,CASSKVCRGYSVSSGSWYNEQFF,TGTGCCAGCAGCAAAGTGTGTCGGGGGTATAGTGTGAGTAGCGGGAGTTGGTACAATGAGCAGTTCTTC
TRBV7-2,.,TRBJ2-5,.,CASSPQETQYF,TGTGCCAGCAGCCCCCAAGAGACCCAGTACTTC
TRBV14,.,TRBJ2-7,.,CASSQGGSSYEQYF,TGTGCCAGCAGCCAAGGAGGTTCGTCCTACGAGCAGTACTTC
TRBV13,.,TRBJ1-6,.,CASRLAPNSPLHF,TGTGCCAGCAGGCTTGCCCCTAATTCACCCCTCCACTTT
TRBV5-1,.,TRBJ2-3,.,CASSLGLPNTDTQYF,TGCGCCAGCAGCTTGGGACTGCCGAACACAGATACGCAGTATTTT
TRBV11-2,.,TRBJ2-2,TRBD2,CACKRAGVSTGELFF,TGTGCCTGTAAACGGGCGGGAGTATCCACCGGGGAGCTGTTTTTT
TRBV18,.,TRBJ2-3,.,CASSPLRVTDTQYF,TGTGCCAGCTCACCACTGCGGGTCACAGATACGCAGTATTTT
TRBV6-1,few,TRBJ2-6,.,CASSEGRGFAGANVLTF,TGTGCCAGCAGTGAAGGGAGGGGGTTTGCTGGGGCCAACGTCCTGACTTTC
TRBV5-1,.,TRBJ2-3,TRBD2,CASSPLGLARADTQYF,TGCGCCAGCAGCCCACTGGGACTAGCGAGGGCAGATACGCAGTATTTT
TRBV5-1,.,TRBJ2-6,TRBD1,CASSLAPGQGSSGANVLTF,TGCGCCAGCAGCTTGGCTCCGGGACAGGGAAGCTCTGGGGCCAACGTCCTGACTTTC
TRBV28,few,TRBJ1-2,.,CASSLQNYGYTF,TGTGCCAGCAGTTTACAGAACTATGGCTACACCTTC
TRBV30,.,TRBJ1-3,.,CAWSVHRALSGNTIYF,TGTGCCTGGAGTGTACACAGGGCCCTCTCTGGAAACACCATATATTTT
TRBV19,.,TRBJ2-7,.,CASTPGPSGEQYF,TGTGCCAGTACCCCCGGGCCCTCGGGGGAGCAGTACTTC
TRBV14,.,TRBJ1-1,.,CASSLGPSGGEAFF,TGTGCCAGCAGCCTGGGGCCATCTGGGGGTGAAGCTTTCTTT
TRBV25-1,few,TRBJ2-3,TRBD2,CASSGGLALDTQYF,TGTGCCAGCAGTGGGGGACTAGCGCTAGATACGCAGTATTTT
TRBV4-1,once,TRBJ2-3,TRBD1,CASSQSGQGTDTQYF,TGCGCCAGCAGCCAGTCCGGACAGGGCACAGATACGCAGTATTTT
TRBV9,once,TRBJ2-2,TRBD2,CASRRTSGTGELFF,TGTGCCAGCAGAAGGACTAGCGGGACCGGGGAGCTGTTTTTT
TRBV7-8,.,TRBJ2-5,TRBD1,CASKPIRTGGIEETQYF,TGTGCCAGCAAACCTATCCGAACAGGGGGAATCGAAGAGACCCAGTACTTC
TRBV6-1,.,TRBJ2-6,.,CASSGGSSGANVLTF,TGTGCCAGCAGTGGAGGTAGCTCTGGGGCCAACGTCCTGACTTTC
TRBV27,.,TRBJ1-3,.,CASPPMEVLSGNTIYF,TGTGCCAGCCCCCCGATGGAGGTACTCTCTGGAAACACCATATATTTT
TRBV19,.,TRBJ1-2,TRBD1,CASSIADRSFYGYTF,TGTGCCAGTAGTATAGCGGACAGGTCCTTCTATGGCTACACCTTC
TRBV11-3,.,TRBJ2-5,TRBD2,CASTSDQETQYF,TGTGCCAGTACTAGCGATCAAGAGACCCAGTACTTC
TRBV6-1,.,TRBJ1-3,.,CASSDMPSTGNTIYF,TGTGCCAGCAGTGATATGCCTTCGACTGGAAACACCATATATTTT
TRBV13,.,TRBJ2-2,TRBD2,CASSSRLAYYTGELFF,TGTGCCAGCAGCTCCAGACTAGCGTATTACACCGGGGAGCTGTTTTTT
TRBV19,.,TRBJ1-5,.,CASTSTRGQPQHF,TGTGCCAGTACCTCGACCCGCGGTCAGCCCCAGCATTTT
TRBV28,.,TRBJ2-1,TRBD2,CASSSGEGLAGVGEQFF,TGTGCCAGCAGTTCAGGCGAGGGACTAGCGGGAGTTGGTGAGCAGTTCTTC
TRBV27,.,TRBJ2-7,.,CASSPRAGTYEQYF,TGTGCCAGCAGCCCTCGGGCGGGGACCTACGAGCAGTACTTC